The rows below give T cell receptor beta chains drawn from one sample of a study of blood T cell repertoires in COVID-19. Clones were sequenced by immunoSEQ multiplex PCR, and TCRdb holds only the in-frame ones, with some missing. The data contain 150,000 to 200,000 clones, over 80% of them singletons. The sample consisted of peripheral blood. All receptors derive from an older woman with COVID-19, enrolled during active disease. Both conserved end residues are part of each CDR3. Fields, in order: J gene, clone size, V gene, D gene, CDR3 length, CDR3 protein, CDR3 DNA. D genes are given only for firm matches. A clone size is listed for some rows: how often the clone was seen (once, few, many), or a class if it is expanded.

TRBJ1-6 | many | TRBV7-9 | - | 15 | CASSRLIPEGSPLHF | TGTGCCAGCAGCCGACTAATTCCGGAGGGATCACCCCTCCACTTT
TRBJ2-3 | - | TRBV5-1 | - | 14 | CASSQPGGSDTQYF | TGCGCCAGCAGCCAACCCGGGGGTTCAGATACGCAGTATTTT
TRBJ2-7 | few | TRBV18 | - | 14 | CASAKGANGYEQYF | TGTGCCAGCGCTAAAGGGGCTAACGGCTACGAGCAGTACTTC
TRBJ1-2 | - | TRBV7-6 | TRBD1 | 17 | CASSPGSRDRGQWGYTF | TGTGCCAGCAGCCCTGGATCACGGGACAGGGGGCAGTGGGGCTACACCTTC
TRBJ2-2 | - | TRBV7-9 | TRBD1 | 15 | CASSFRDRGTGELFF | TGTGCCAGCAGCTTCCGGGACAGGGGTACCGGGGAGCTGTTTTTT
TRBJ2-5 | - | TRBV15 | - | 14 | CATSKGQVQETQYF | TGTGCCACCAGCAAGGGGCAGGTCCAAGAGACCCAGTACTTC
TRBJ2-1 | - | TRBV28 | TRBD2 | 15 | CASSQTSGRGNEQFF | TGTGCCAGCAGCCAGACTAGCGGGAGAGGCAATGAGCAGTTCTTC
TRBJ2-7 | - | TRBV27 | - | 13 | CASSLPGMHEQYF | TGTGCCAGCAGTTTGCCAGGGATGCACGAGCAGTACTTC
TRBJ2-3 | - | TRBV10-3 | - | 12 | CAISELGGTQYF | TGTGCCATCAGTGAGTTGGGGGGTACGCAGTATTTT
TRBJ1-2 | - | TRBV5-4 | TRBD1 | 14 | CASRSGQGAYGYTF | TGTGCCAGCAGATCGGGACAGGGGGCTTATGGCTACACCTTC
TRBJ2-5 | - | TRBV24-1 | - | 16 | CATSRSGRSGQETQYF | TGTGCCACCTCCCGTTCAGGGCGGAGTGGCCAAGAGACCCAGTACTTC
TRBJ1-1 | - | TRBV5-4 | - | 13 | CASSFHSNTEAFF | TGTGCCAGCAGCTTCCACTCGAACACTGAAGCTTTCTTT
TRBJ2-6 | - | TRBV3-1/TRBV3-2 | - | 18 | CASSQEGGGVSGANVLTF | TGTGCCAGCAGCCAAGAGGGTGGGGGCGTCTCTGGGGCCAACGTCCTGACTTTC
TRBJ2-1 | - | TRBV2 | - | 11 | CASSTTHEQFF | TGTGCCAGCAGTACAACACATGAGCAGTTCTTC
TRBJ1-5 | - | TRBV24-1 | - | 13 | CATSDSFNQPQHF | TGTGCCACCAGTGACAGTTTTAATCAGCCCCAGCATTTT
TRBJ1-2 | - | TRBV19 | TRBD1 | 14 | CASSIRGQGRGYTF | TGTGCCAGTAGTATTCGTGGACAGGGTCGAGGCTACACCTTC
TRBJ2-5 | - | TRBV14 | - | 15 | CASSQLGGWEETQYF | TGTGCCAGCAGCCAACTAGGGGGTTGGGAAGAGACCCAGTACTTC
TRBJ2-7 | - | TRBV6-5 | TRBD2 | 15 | CASSMTSGRLNEQYF | TGTGCCAGCAGTATGACTAGCGGGAGGTTGAACGAGCAGTACTTC
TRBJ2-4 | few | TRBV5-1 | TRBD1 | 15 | CASSLETGERQIQYF | TGCGCCAGCAGCTTGGAGACAGGGGAGCGTCAGATTCAGTACTTC
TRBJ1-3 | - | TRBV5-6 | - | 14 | CASSLATGGNTIYF | TGTGCCAGCAGCTTGGCCACAGGGGGAAACACCATATATTTT
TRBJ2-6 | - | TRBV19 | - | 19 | CASSIGRGQPHSGANVLTF | TGTGCCAGTAGTATAGGGAGGGGACAGCCCCACTCTGGGGCCAACGTCCTGACTTTC
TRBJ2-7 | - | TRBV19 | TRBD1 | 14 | CASSPGQVSYEQYF | TGTGCCAGTAGCCCGGGACAGGTTAGCTACGAGCAGTACTTC
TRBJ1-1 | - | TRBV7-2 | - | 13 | CASSLERGTEAFF | TGTGCCAGCAGCTTGGAAAGAGGCACTGAAGCTTTCTTT
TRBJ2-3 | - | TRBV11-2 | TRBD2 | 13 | CASSWAGGDTQYF | TGTGCCAGCAGCTGGGCGGGGGGTGATACGCAGTATTTT
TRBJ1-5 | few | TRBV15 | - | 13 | CATSRDPDQPQHF | TGTGCCACCAGCAGAGATCCAGATCAGCCCCAGCATTTT
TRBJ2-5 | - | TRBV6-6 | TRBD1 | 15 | CASNMAGDSGETQYF | TGTGCCAGCAACATGGCCGGGGACAGTGGAGAGACCCAGTACTTC
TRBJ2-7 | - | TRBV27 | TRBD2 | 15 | CASRPGAGEGDEQYF | TGTGCCTCTCGCCCGGGCGCGGGAGAGGGCGACGAGCAGTACTTC
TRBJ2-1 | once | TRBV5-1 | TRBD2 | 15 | CASSSGLAGGFEQFF | TGCGCCAGCAGCTCAGGACTAGCGGGGGGGTTTGAGCAGTTCTTC
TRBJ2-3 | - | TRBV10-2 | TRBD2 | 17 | CASRGLAGGSSTDTQYF | TGCGCCAGCAGAGGACTAGCGGGGGGCTCTAGCACAGATACGCAGTATTTT
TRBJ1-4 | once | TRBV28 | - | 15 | CASSFPTGANEKLFF | TGTGCCAGCAGTTTCCCGACAGGAGCTAATGAAAAACTGTTTTTT
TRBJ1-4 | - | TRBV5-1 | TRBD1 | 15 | CASSQGDTTNEKLFF | TGCGCCAGCAGCCAGGGGGATACAACTAATGAAAAACTGTTTTTT
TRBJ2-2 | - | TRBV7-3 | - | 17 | CASSLQGLGGNTGELFF | TGTGCCAGCAGCTTACAGGGGTTGGGCGGAAACACCGGGGAGCTGTTTTTT
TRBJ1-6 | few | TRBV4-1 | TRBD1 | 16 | CASSQERGTANSPLHF | TGCGCCAGCAGCCAAGAGAGGGGGACAGCAAATTCACCCCTCCACTTT
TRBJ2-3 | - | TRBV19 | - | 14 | CASSLDRITDTQYF | TGTGCCAGTAGTTTAGACAGGATCACAGATACGCAGTATTTT
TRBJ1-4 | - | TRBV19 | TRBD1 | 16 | CASNVPGQGPKEKLFF | TGTGCCAGTAACGTCCCGGGACAGGGACCAAAAGAAAAACTGTTTTTT
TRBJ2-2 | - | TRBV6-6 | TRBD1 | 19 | CASSQLAGGQGTNTGELFF | TGTGCCAGCAGTCAACTCGCGGGTGGACAGGGGACGAACACCGGGGAGCTGTTTTTT
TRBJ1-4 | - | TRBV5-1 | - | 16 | CASSLEGGGSNEKLFF | TGCGCCAGCAGCTTGGAAGGGGGAGGGTCTAATGAAAAACTGTTTTTT
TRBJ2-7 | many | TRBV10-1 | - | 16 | CASSPDRTQPRYEQYF | TGCGCCAGCAGCCCCGACAGGACCCAACCCCGCTACGAGCAGTACTTC
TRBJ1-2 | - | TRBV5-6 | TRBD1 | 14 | CASSYPGGAGGYTF | TGTGCCAGCAGTTATCCAGGGGGCGCAGGGGGCTACACCTTC
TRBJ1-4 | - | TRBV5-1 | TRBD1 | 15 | CASSLRQGTSEKLFF | TGCGCCAGCAGCTTGCGACAGGGCACGAGTGAAAAACTGTTTTTT
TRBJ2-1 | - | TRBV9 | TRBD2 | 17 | CASSVVSLAGASNEQFF | TGTGCCAGCAGCGTAGTCTCGCTAGCGGGAGCATCCAATGAGCAGTTCTTC
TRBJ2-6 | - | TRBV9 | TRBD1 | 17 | CASSVGDRDFGANVLTF | TGTGCCAGCAGCGTAGGGGACAGGGACTTTGGGGCCAACGTCCTGACTTTC
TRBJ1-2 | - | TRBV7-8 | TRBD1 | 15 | CASSRTAGGNYGYTF | TGTGCCAGCAGTCGGACGGCAGGGGGGAACTATGGCTACACCTTC
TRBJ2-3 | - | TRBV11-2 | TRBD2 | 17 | CASSLSGRAMWKDTQYF | TGTGCCAGCAGCTTATCCGGGAGGGCCATGTGGAAAGATACGCAGTATTTT
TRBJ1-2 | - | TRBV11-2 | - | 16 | CASSINSGHLIYGYTF | TGTGCCAGCAGTATCAATTCGGGACACCTGATCTATGGCTACACCTTC
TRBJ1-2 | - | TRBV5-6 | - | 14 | CASSLAGGGHGYTF | TGTGCCAGCAGCTTGGCCGGGGGTGGTCATGGCTACACCTTC
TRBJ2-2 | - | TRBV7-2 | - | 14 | CASSLVGGSGELFF | TGTGCCAGCAGCTTAGTTGGGGGCAGCGGGGAGCTGTTTTTT
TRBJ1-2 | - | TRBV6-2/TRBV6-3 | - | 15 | CASSYALEFGYGYTF | TGTGCCAGCAGTTACGCTCTCGAGTTCGGGTATGGCTACACCTTC
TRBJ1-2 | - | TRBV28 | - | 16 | CASSLSPRQGVYGYTF | TGTGCCAGCAGTTTATCGCCTAGGCAGGGTGTCTATGGCTACACCTTC
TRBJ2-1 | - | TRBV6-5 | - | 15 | CAAGRWDLAANEQFF | TGTGCCGCGGGTCGGTGGGACTTAGCAGCCAATGAGCAGTTCTTC
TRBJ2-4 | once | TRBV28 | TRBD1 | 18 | CASTKGQWGISHQNIQYF | TGTGCCAGCACTAAGGGACAGTGGGGGATAAGCCATCAGAACATTCAGTACTTC
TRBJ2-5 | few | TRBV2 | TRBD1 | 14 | CASSGTGAGGTQYF | TGTGCCAGCAGTGGGACAGGGGCAGGCGGGACCCAGTACTTC
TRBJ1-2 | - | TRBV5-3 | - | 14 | CARSLEGVNYGYTF | TGTGCCAGAAGCCTCGAGGGAGTCAACTATGGCTACACCTTC
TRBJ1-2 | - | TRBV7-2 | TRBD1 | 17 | CASSLHPGQGGSYGYTF | TGTGCCAGCAGCCTTCACCCCGGACAGGGCGGTAGCTATGGCTACACCTTC